This T cell receptor (beta chain) was documented in a study of T-cell memory formation after mild COVID-19. Study-level results: Of the contracting clones, CD4+ ones lay mainly in CM and EM, and CD8+ ones in EMRA. From day 15 to 85, contracting clones were balanced between CD4 and CD8, whereas later expanders leaned toward CD4+.

Libraries for TCRalpha and TCRbeta carried sample barcodes and unique molecular identifiers via 5'RACE. Each CDR3 protein is one row after TCRdb ran MiXCR on the 5' RACE reads. Of about 140,000 distinct CDR3 sequences in the sample, about 19% were seen once. About this clonotype: Its cognate antigen is unknown.

Sequencing was carried out using PBMCs or a T cell subset sorted from them (not recorded which). This receptor was obtained from an adult woman who had mild COVID-19 (a few samples of this study predate the infection). Cell type and time point are not known.

The CDR3 DNA is TGCAGCGTTGAAAGGACCGGGGAGCTGTTTTTT. Translated: CSVERTGELFF. The chain recombines TRBV29-1 with TRBJ2-2; no definite D call. The germline V gene encodes CDR1 SQVTM and CDR2 ANQGSEA. The CDR3 sequence is 11 residues long. The germline V and J ends were trimmed by 2 bases and 5 bases, with 3 bases remaining between them.